A selection of T cell receptor beta chains follows, all from one sample in a study of OX40 agonist ivuxolimab in advanced cancers. Sequencing was performed with immunoSEQ multiplex PCR; in TCRdb, only in-frame clones are kept and a portion is missing. The sample has roughly 50,000 clones; under 95% are singletons. The input for sequencing was CD4+ or CD8+ T cells sorted from blood, taken in a trial of the OX40 agonist ivuxolimab. Receptors were obtained from an adult with an advanced solid tumor such as melanoma, head and neck, liver or kidney cancer. Each CDR3 is given with its conserved first and last residue. The D gene is left open where the match is weak. The listing skips clone size in some rows; elsewhere it reads once, few, many or a size class.

d_call j_call v_call clone_size cdr3_nt cdr3_aa
TRBD2 TRBJ2-7 TRBV15 NA TGTGCCACCAGCAGAGGCCTCGAAGCGGGGGGGTCCTACGAGCAGTACTTC CATSRGLEAGGSYEQYF
TRBD1 TRBJ2-7 TRBV15 few TGTGCCACCAGCAGAGAGAGGACAGGGGCTCACGAGCAGTACTTC CATSRERTGAHEQYF
NA TRBJ2-7 TRBV9 NA TGTGCCAGCAGCGTAGCTATGGGGTTCCCTCCTGACTACGAGCAGTACTTC CASSVAMGFPPDYEQYF
TRBD1 TRBJ1-1 TRBV7-9 few TGTGCCAGCAGCCTAAGACAGGGAGAGAACACTGAAGCTTTCTTT CASSLRQGENTEAFF
NA TRBJ2-2 TRBV11-2 NA TGTGCCAGCAGCCCGGGACACTTTTACACCGGGGAGCTGTTTTTT CASSPGHFYTGELFF
TRBD1 TRBJ2-2 TRBV18 NA TGTGCCAGCACCGGGCAGGGGGAAGCCACCGGGGAGCTGTTTTTT CASTGQGEATGELFF
NA TRBJ1-1 TRBV19 NA TGTGCCAGTAGTATAGGGGGGGGCGGCACTGAAGCTTTCTTT CASSIGGGGTEAFF
NA TRBJ1-5 TRBV4-1 NA TGCGCCAGCAGCCAAGAAAGTGCCCTAGAACCCCAGCATTTT CASSQESALEPQHF
NA TRBJ1-1 TRBV4-1 NA TGCGCCAGCAGCCAAGAGCCAAGGGGGGGGGACACTGAAGCTTTCTTT CASSQEPRGGDTEAFF
TRBD2 TRBJ2-7 TRBV4-1 NA TGCGCCAGCAGCCAAGATCGACTAGCGGTCTACGAGCAGTACTTC CASSQDRLAVYEQYF
NA TRBJ2-3 TRBV13 NA TGTGCCAGCAGCTTGCGGGGCTCTAGCACAGATACGCAGTATTTT CASSLRGSSTDTQYF
NA TRBJ2-6 TRBV28 NA TGTGCCAGCAGTCCTGAGGGCTCTGGGGCCAACGTCCTGACTTTC CASSPEGSGANVLTF
NA TRBJ2-1 TRBV27 NA TGTGCCAGCAGTTTATCCGCGGGACATGAGCAGTTCTTC CASSLSAGHEQFF
NA TRBJ2-7 TRBV4-2 NA TGTGCCAGCAGCCAAGATCAAGGCAGGGAAGCCGAGCAGTACTTC CASSQDQGREAEQYF
NA TRBJ2-3 TRBV5-1 NA TGCGCCAGCAGCTTGGAGGGGGTGGGCACAGATACGCAGTATTTT CASSLEGVGTDTQYF
TRBD1 TRBJ2-5 TRBV19 NA TGTGCCAGTAGTATCGGGCTCGGACAGGTCGACTTC CASSIGLGQVDF
NA TRBJ2-2 TRBV29-1 NA TGCAGCGTCCGGACGGTTGAAGGGACCGGGGAGCTGTTTTTT CSVRTVEGTGELFF